This TCR beta chain was identified in a study of post-analysis software for immune sequencing data. Turning to the study itself: Disease trajectories encompassed relapsing-remitting, secondary progressive and progressive-relapsing multiple sclerosis. Notes on the study in general: Multiple sclerosis patients had significantly lower normalized Chao1 diversity than controls. Patients had higher frequencies than controls of about 5 TRBV segments, including TRBV5-6, TRBV5-1 and TRBV20-1.

Concerning this clonotype: Its matching antigen is unknown.

Unique molecular identifiers were built into the TCR beta cDNA libraries. TCRdb independently ran MiXCR on the PCR reads; one entry per CDR3 protein. The table includes 350,000 to 450,000 distinct CDR3 sequences, 30% to 45% detected once. The CDR3 sequence is 14 residues long. Between the trimmed V and J ends, which lost 3 bases and 4 bases, there was a span of 14 bases. The germline V gene encodes CDR1 SGHKS and CDR2 YYEKEE (reference sequence). This sequence joins TRBV5-5 and TRBJ2-7; D possibly corresponds to TRBD2 (6 bases). The source material was blood. The receptor's source is a girl between 5 and 17 years old with multiple sclerosis. CDR3 sequence (DNA): TGTGCCAGCAGCTGGGGGGTACCGGAGTACGAGCAGTACTTC. Translated: CASSWGVPEYEQYF.